This T cell receptor (beta chain) originates from a study of type 1 regulatory T cells. Overall study context: T-allo10 is an in vitro-generated, Tr1-enriched CD4 T cell product specific for alloantigen.

The germline V gene has CDR1 DFQATT and CDR2 SNEGSKA (reference sequence). There are 13 residues in the CDR3. Trimming shortened V by 6 bases and J by 2 bases, and 11 bases separated the two germline ends. Each CDR3 protein is one row after TCRdb ran MiXCR on the reads. The table lists some 71,000 distinct CDR3 sequences, around 20% of them singletons. This clonotype was detected many times. Its antigen is unidentified. Study conclusions and caveats: Type 1 regulatory T cells had a more restricted TCR repertoire than non-type 1 regulatory T cells.

The chain has TRBV20-1 and TRBJ2-1, with D possibly TRBD2 on 5 matching bases. The sample comprised cultured type 1 regulatory T (Tr1) cells, either the whole culture or a sorted fraction (not recorded which). The receptor comes from a human donor in good health. In nucleotides, the CDR3 is TGCAGTGCCCTACGGGGAGCCTACAATGAGCAGTTCTTC. This gives the protein CSALRGAYNEQFF.